This TCR beta chain is from a study of cytomegalovirus exposure and HLA in healthy donors. Germline-derived CDR1 and CDR2 are SGHTA and FQGNSA. Trimming left V 1 base short and J 1 base short, with 8 bases between. This CDR3 is 15 amino acids long. Primers included in the PCR were 60 Vbeta and 13 Jbeta primers. Libraries were prepared by immunoSEQ multiplex PCR; TCRdb keeps only in-frame clonotypes and omits some of them. The table shows about 190,000 clones, with approximately 87% occurring only once. The rearrangement uses TRBV7-2 and TRBJ1-3, with a weak D call TRBD1 (6 bases). Sequenced material: PBMCs. The receptor comes from a man aged 25-40 years in good health and CMV-seronegative. The CDR3 protein is CASSLDRVSGNTIYF. CDR3 DNA: TGTGCCAGCAGCTTAGACAGGGTTTCTGGAAACACCATATATTTT.